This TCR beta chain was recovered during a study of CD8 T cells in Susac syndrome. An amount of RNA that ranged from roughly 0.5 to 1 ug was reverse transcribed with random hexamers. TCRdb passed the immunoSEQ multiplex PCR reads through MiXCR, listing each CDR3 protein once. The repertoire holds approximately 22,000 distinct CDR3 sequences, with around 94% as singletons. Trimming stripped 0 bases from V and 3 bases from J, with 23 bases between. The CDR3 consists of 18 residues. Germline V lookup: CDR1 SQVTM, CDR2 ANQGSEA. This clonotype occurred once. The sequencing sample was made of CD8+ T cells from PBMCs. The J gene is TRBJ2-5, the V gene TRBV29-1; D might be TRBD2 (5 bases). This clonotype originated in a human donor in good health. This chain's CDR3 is CSVEDPWGGSETKETQYF. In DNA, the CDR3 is TGCAGCGTTGAAGATCCATGGGGTGGGAGCGAGACGAAAGAGACCCAGTACTTC. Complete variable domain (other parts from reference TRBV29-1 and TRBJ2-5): SAVISQKPSRDICQRGTSLTIQCQVDSQVTMMFWYRQQPGQSLTLIATANQGSEATYESGFVIDKFPISRPNLTFSTLTVSNMSPEDSSIYLCSVEDPWGGSETKETQYFGPGTRLLVL.